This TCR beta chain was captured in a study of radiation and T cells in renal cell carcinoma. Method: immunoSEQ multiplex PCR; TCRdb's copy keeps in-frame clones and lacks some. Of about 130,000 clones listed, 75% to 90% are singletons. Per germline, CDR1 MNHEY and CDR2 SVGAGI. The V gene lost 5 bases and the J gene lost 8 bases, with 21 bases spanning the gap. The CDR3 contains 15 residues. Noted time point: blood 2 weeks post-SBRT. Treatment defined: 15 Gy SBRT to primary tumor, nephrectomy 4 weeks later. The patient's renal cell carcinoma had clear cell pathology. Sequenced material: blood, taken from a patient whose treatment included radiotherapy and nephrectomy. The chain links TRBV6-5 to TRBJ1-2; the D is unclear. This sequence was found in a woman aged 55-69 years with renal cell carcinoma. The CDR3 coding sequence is TGTGCCAGCAGTCCTAATTCGAGACCCAGTGGAGGCTACACCTTC. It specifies CASSPNSRPSGGYTF.